This T cell receptor beta chain was captured in a study of cytomegalovirus exposure and HLA in healthy donors. Overall study: Researchers previously reported finding roughly 120 million unique TCR beta sequences from approximately 200 million T cells.

Amplification used 60 Vbeta primers and 13 Jbeta primers. The protocol was immunoSEQ multiplex PCR, while the TCRdb copy is restricted to in-frame clones and leaves out a portion. The repertoire consists of around 140,000 clones, with approximately 85% occurring once and the leading ten covering less than 10%. The length of the CDR3 is 13 residues. Germline CDR1 and CDR2: SGHAT and FQNNGV. V was clipped by 5 bases and J by 7 bases; unmatched bases: 5. Source material: PBMCs. The chain carries TRBV11-2 and TRBJ2-7; 10 nucleotides line up with TRBD2. This TCR was sampled from a woman between 50 and 59 years old in good health and CMV-seropositive. The CDR3 region is CASSDGLAVEQYF. The CDR3 bases are TGTGCCAGCAGCGACGGACTAGCGGTTGAGCAGTACTTC.